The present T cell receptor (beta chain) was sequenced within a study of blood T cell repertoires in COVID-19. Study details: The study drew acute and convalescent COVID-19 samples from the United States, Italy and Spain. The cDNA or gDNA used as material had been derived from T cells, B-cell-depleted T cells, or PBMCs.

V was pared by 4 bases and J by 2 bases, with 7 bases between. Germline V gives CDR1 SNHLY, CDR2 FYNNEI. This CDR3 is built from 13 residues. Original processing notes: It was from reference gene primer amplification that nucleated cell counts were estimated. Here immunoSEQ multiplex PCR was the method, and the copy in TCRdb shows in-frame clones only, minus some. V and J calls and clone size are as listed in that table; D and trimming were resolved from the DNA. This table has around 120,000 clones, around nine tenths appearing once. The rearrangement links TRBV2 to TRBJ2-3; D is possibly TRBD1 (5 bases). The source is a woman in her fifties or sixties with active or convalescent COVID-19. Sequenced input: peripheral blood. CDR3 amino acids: CASSGQNTDTQYF. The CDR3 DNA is TGTGCCAGCAGTGGACAGAACACAGATACGCAGTATTTT.